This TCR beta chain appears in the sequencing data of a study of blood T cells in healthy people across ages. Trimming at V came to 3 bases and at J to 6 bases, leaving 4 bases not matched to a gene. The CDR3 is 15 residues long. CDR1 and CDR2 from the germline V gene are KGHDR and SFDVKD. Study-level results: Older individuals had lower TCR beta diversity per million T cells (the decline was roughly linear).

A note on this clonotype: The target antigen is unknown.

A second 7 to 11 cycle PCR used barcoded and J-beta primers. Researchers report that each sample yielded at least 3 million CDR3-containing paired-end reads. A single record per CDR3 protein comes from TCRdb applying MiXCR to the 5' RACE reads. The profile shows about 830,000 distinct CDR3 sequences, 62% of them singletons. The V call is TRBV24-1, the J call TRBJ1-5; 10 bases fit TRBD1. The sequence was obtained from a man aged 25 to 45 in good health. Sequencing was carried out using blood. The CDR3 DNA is TGTGCCACCAGTGATGGGACAGGGGAGGTTCAGCCCCAGCATTTT. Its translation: CATSDGTGEVQPQHF.